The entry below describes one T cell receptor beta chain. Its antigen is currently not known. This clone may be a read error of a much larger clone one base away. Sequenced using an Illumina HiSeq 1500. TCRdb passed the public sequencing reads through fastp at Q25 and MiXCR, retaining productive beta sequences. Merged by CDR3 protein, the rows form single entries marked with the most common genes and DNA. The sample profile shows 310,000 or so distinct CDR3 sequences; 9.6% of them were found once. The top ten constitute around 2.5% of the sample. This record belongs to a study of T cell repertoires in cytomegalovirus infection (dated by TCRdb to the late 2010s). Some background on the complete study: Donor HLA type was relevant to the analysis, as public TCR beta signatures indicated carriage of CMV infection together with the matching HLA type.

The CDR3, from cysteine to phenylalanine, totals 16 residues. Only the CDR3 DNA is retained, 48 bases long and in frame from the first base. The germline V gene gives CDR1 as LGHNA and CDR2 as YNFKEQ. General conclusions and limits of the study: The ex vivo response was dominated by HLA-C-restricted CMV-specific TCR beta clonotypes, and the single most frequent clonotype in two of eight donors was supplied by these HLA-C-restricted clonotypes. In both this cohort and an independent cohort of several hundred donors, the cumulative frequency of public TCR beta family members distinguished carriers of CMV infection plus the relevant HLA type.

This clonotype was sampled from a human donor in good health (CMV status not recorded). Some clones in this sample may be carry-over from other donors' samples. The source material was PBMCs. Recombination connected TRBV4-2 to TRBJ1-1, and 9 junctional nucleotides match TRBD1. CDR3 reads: CTSSQTGTGMNTEAFF. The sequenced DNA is TGTACCAGCAGCCAAACTGGGACAGGGATGAACACTGAAGCTTTCTTT.